This T cell receptor beta chain was profiled in a study of CD8 T cells in ankylosing spondylitis. The CDR3 loop spans 16 amino acids. The germline CDR1 and CDR2 sequences are DFQATT and SNEGSKA (reference sequence). Unmatched junction bases numbered 6, after V lost 1 base and J lost 4 bases. Only a few counts were recorded for this clonotype. Its antigen is as yet unknown. Points from the study as a whole: Disease-linked clones displayed a CD8+ phenotype and appeared relatively rarely in peripheral blood.

MiXCR was run by TCRdb on the 5' RACE reads, yielding one entry per CDR3 protein. The data contain 230,000 or so distinct CDR3 sequences, under 30% of them seen just once; the ten biggest clones take up 0.5% to 0.65%. The sample consisted of blood, either unsorted or a sorted T cell fraction (not recorded which). V usage is TRBV20-1 and J usage is TRBJ2-1; 11 bases fit TRBD2. The TCR originated in a male donor with ankylosing spondylitis or in good health (not recorded which). This CDR3 reads CSARVTSGGEYNEQFF. Written as DNA, the CDR3 is TGCAGTGCTAGAGTCACTAGCGGGGGTGAATACAATGAGCAGTTCTTC.